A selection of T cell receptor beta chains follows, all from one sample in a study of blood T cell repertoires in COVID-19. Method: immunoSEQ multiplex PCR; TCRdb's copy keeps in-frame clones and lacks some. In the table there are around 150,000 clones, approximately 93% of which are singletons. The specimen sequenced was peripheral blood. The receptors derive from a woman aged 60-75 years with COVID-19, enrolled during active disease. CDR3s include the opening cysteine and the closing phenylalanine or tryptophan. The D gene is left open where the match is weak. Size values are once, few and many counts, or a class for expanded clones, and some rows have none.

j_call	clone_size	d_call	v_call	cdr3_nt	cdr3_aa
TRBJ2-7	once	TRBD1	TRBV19	TGTGCCAGTAGTGACCGGGACAGGGTTTCCTACGAGCAGTACTTC	CASSDRDRVSYEQYF
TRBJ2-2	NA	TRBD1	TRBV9	TGTGCCAGCAGCGGGACAGGGGGAGGTACCGGGGAGCTGTTTTTT	CASSGTGGGTGELFF
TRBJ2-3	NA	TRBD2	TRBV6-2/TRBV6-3	TGTGCCAGCAGTGCTAGCGGAACCACAGATACGCAGTATTTT	CASSASGTTDTQYF
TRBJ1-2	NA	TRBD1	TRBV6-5	TGTGCCAGCAGTTACTCGCACCGGACAGGGAAGGGTGGCTACACCTTC	CASSYSHRTGKGGYTF
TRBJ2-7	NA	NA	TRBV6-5	TGTGCCAGCAGTTCGCCGGGGAGCTACGAGCAGTACTTC	CASSSPGSYEQYF
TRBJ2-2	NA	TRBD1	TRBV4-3	TGCGCCAGCGGCTCCGGGACAGGGAAGGTTGGGGAGCTGTTTTTT	CASGSGTGKVGELFF
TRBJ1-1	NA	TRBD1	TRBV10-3	TGTGCCATAACAGGGGCCCTGAACACTGAAGCTTTCTTT	CAITGALNTEAFF
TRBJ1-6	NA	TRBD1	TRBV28	TGTGCCAGCAGTTTCCCAGATCACGGGGACAGGGATTTATTAACTACACCCCTCCACTTT	CASSFPDHGDRDLLTTPLHF
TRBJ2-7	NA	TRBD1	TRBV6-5	TGTGCCAGCCAACCCCAGGGGGCGCTGGCCTACGAGCAGTACTTC	CASQPQGALAYEQYF
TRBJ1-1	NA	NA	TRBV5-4	TGTGCCAGCAGCTTGTCCGGGATTCGGCCCACTGAAGCTTTCTTT	CASSLSGIRPTEAFF
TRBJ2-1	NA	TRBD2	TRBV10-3	TGTGCCATCAGTGCGGCGGGGGGCCAATACAATGAGCAGTTCTTC	CAISAAGGQYNEQFF
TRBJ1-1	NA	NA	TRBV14	TGTGCCAGCAACAGACAACTGAACACTGAAGCTTTCTTT	CASNRQLNTEAFF
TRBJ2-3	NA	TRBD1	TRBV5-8	TGTGCCAGCAGCACTCAGGGGGTGGGAGATACGCAGTATTTT	CASSTQGVGDTQYF
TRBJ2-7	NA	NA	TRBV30	TGTGCCTGGCGGTTACAGGGAGGGTTGGAGCAGTACTTC	CAWRLQGGLEQYF
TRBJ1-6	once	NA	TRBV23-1	TGCGCCAGCTCCCCCCCCCGCAGGGTGGAATCACCCCTCCACTTT	CASSPPRRVESPLHF
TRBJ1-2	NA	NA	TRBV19	TGTGCCAGTACCCCGGACTGGGCCCGATATGGCTACACCTTC	CASTPDWARYGYTF
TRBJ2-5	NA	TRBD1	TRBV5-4	TGTGCCAGCAGCAGGCAGGGGGCGCGGGTATATGAGACCCAGTACTTC	CASSRQGARVYETQYF
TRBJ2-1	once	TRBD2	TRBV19	TGTGCCAGTACCCCCAAAGGGAGGGGCACTTCTTACAATGAGCAGTTCTTC	CASTPKGRGTSYNEQFF
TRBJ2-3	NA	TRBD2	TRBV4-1	TGCGCCAGCAGCCAAGACTGGACTAGCGGGGGGGGGACAGATACGCAGTATTTT	CASSQDWTSGGGTDTQYF
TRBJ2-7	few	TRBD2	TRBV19	TGTGCCAGTAGTCTCGGTGTGGGACTAGCAAGTTACGAGCAGTACTTC	CASSLGVGLASYEQYF
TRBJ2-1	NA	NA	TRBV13	TGTGCCAGTATGACTAGGGGCTACAATGAGCAGTTCTTC	CASMTRGYNEQFF
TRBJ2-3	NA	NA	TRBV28	TGTGCCACGAAGAGGGGCGGGGTAGCGGGCACAGATACGCAGTATTTT	CATKRGGVAGTDTQYF
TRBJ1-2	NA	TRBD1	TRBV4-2	TGTGCCAGCAGCAAGGGACAGGGGGCGGAATATGGCTACACCTTC	CASSKGQGAEYGYTF
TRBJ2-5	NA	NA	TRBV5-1	TGCGCCAGCAGTCGGCAGGGTAGGGAGACCCAGTACTTC	CASSRQGRETQYF
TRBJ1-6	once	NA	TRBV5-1	TGCGCCAGCAGCTTAGGCCCTGAGACCCAGGGCTCACCCCTCCACTTT	CASSLGPETQGSPLHF
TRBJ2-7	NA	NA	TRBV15	TGTGCCACCAGAGATCCCGGGGAGTCCTACGAGCAGTACTTC	CATRDPGESYEQYF
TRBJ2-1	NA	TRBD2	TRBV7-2	TGTGCCAGCAGCTCCCGGGACTACTACAATGAGCAGTTCTTC	CASSSRDYYNEQFF
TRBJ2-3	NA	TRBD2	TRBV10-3	TGTGCCATCAGTGAGACGGGCGGGGGGGTCCCTGATACGCAGTATTTT	CAISETGGGVPDTQYF
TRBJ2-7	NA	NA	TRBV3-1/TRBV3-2	TGTGCCAGCAGCCAAGATAGTAGCGGTGGCGAGCAGTACTTC	CASSQDSSGGEQYF
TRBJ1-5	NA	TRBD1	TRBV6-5	TGTGCCAGCAGTCCCAGGGGGAATCAGCCCCAGCATTTT	CASSPRGNQPQHF
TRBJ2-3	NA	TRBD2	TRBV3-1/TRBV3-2	TGTGCCAGCAGCCGCGGGGGGGCCAACACAGATACGCAGTATTTT	CASSRGGANTDTQYF